This T cell receptor (beta chain) was found in a study of cytomegalovirus exposure and HLA in healthy donors. Despite likely unrecorded immune exposures, the donors were nominally healthy at the time of sampling. Regarding this clone: The antigen remains unidentified.

Notes on the study in general: Researchers reported in a later analysis that a missense DCLRE1C variant was tied to TCR beta V- and J-gene trimming.

This PCR relied on a set of 60 Vbeta primers and 13 Jbeta primers. Only in-frame clones appear in the TCRdb table, and some are missing; sequencing was by immunoSEQ multiplex PCR. The sample comprises about 80,000 clones, around three quarters of which are singletons, and approximately 2.4% rests with the top ten. Source material: PBMCs. The sequence was collected from a man aged 25 to 45 in good health and CMV-seronegative.

The CDR3 loop reads CASSFLPGATYNEQFF. The CDR3 nucleotides read TGTGCCAGCAGCTTTTTACCTGGGGCGACCTACAATGAGCAGTTCTTC. V is TRBV7-9 and J is TRBJ2-1; D perhaps matches TRBD1 (5 bases). The CDR3 is made up of 16 amino acids. Trimming cost V 3 bases and J 2 bases, with 14 bases left between them. Germline CDR1 reads SEHNR; CDR2 reads FQNEAQ (reference sequence).